Below, one TCR beta chain is given with its context. Its antigen is as yet unknown. A second PCR of roughly 7 to 11 cycles used a sample-barcoded 5' primer and a J-beta primer mix. Paired-end reads containing CDR3 totaled no fewer than 3 million for each sample. TCRdb fed the 5' RACE reads into MiXCR, producing one record per CDR3 protein. Of approximately 1,000,000 distinct CDR3 sequences detected, more than 30% appear once; the ten largest clones hold 13%. CDR3 size: 19 residues. Germline CDR1 and CDR2: LGHDT and YNNKEL (reference sequence). V lost 7 bases to trimming and J lost 8 bases, with 33 bases between them. These data originate in a study of blood T cells in healthy people across ages. Points from the study as a whole: Long-lived and aged donors differed, with more naive CD4+ cells and higher diversity in the long-lived.

This TCR was recovered from a man aged 18-30 years in good health. The sequenced material came from blood. The rearrangement joins TRBV3-1 to TRBJ2-1; D might be TRBD2 (5 bases). In DNA form, the CDR3 reads TGTGCCAGCACCAAAAACCCCCCAATCGGGGTAATCGTGTTCGATGAGCAGTTCTTC. It specifies CASTKNPPIGVIVFDEQFF.